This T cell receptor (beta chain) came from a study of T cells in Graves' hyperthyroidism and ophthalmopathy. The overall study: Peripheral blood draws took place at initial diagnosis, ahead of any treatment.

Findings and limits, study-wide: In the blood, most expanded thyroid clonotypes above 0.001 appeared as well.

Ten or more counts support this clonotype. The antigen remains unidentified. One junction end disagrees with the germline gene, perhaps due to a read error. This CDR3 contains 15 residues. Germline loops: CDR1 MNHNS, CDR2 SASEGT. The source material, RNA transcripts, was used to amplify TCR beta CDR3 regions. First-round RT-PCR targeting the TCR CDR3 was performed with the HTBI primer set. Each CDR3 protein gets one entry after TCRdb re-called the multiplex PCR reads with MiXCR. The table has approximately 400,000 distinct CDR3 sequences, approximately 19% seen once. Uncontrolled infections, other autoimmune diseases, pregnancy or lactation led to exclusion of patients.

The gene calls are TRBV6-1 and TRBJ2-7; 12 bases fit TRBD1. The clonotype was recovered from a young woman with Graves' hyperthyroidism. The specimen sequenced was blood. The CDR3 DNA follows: TGTGCCAGCAGTATTGGGACAGGGGGCTCCAACGAGCAGTACTTC. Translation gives CASSIGTGGSNEQYF.